This entry features one T cell receptor beta chain sequence. The CDR3 is 13 residues long. Per germline, CDR1 SGHRS and CDR2 YFSETQ. The ends lost 7 bases at V and 5 bases at J; junction bases unmatched: 7. Some clones are missing from TCRdb's copy, which holds only in-frame ones; the method was immunoSEQ multiplex PCR. The sample includes some 68,000 clones, approximately 91% of them seen just once. This sample was included in a study of T cells after somatic rescue of genetic block. The chain is built from TRBV5-1 and TRBJ1-1; 8 bases fit TRBD1. The sequenced sample was peripheral blood mononuclear cells (PBMCs). The clonotype was recovered from a man younger than 40. In nucleotides, the CDR3 is TGCGCCAGCCGTTGGACAGGGAATACTGAAGCTTTCTTT. Translated: CASRWTGNTEAFF.